Below, 9 T cell receptor beta chains from the same sample are listed, as sequenced in a study of blood T cell repertoires in COVID-19. The protocol was immunoSEQ multiplex PCR, while the TCRdb copy is restricted to in-frame clones and leaves out a portion. The profile shows over 200,000 clones, 65% to 85% of them singletons. The sample comprised PBMCs or T cells enriched from blood (not recorded which). Receptor source: a woman aged 40 to 50 who had recovered from COVID-19.

The chain carries TRBV19 and TRBJ1-2; D perhaps matches TRBD1 (6 bases). CDR1 is LNHDA and CDR2 is SQIVND in the germline V gene (reference sequence). The CDR3 totals 15 residues. With 7 bases removed from V and 6 bases from J, the gap between germline ends came to 21 bases. In nucleotides, the CDR3 is TGTGCCAGTATGAGGACAGAACCCCTGAGGCATGGCTACACCTTC. It translates to CASMRTEPLRHGYTF.

Note on this clone: An end of the junction does not agree with germline; a read error may underlie this. The chain recombines TRBV7-6 with TRBJ2-1; TRBD2 matches at 14 bases. The CDR3 length is 18 residues. Germline lookup yields CDR1 SGHVS and CDR2 FNYEAQ. This CDR3 is CASSQGLAGEVLYSEQFF. CDR3 DNA: TGTGCCAGCAGCCAGGGACTAGCGGGAGAGGTCCTCTACAGTGAGCAGTTCTTC.

This chain joins TRBV6-1 and TRBJ1-4; maybe TRBD1 (5 bases). The V gene's germline CDR1 is MNHNS and CDR2 SASEGT. The CDR3 has 16 amino acids. V was cut by 2 bases and J by 0 bases, with 10 bases left in between. The CDR3 bases are TGTGCCAGCAGTGAAACCAGACAGCCAACTAATGAAAAACTGTTTTTT. This sequence encodes CASSETRQPTNEKLFF.

The chain recombines TRBV5-1 with TRBJ1-2; 7 bases agree with TRBD1. Germline CDR1 reads SGHRS; CDR2 reads YFSETQ. The CDR3 spans 14 residues. After removal of 2 bases from V and 5 bases from J, the junction contained 6 bases not matched to a gene. The CDR3: CASSFTPTGYGYTF. The CDR3 DNA reads as TGCGCCAGCAGCTTTACCCCGACAGGGTATGGCTACACCTTC.

The J gene is TRBJ1-1, the V gene TRBV2; the D is unclear. CDR3 size: 13 residues. Germline V gene lookup returns CDR1 SNHLY and CDR2 FYNNEI. The CDR3 region has the DNA TGTGTCATTAGGAGGGAACAGAACACTGAAGCTTTCTTT. Its translation: CVIRREQNTEAFF.

The gene calls are TRBV18 and TRBJ1-3; perhaps TRBD1 as D (5 bases). The CDR3 contains 15 residues. Trimming took off 1 base at V and 0 bases at J, with 7 bases between the two ends. Germline-derived CDR1 and CDR2 are KGHSH and LQKENI. Here the CDR3 reads CASSPQGFSGNTIYF. CDR3 DNA: TGTGCCAGCTCACCACAGGGGTTCTCTGGAAACACCATATATTTT.

The V call is TRBV5-1, the J call TRBJ2-7; D ambiguous. The CDR3 is 14 residues long. Trimming left V 3 bases short and J 2 bases short, with 12 bases between. The germline V gene encodes CDR1 SGHRS and CDR2 YFSETQ. Written as DNA, the CDR3 is TGCGCCAGCAGCTCTACTTCAGGAACCTACGAGCAGTACTTC. Translated: CASSSTSGTYEQYF.

The table lists this clone with a few counts. The chain couples TRBV10-2 to TRBJ2-3; a possible D gene is TRBD2 (5 bases). Germline V gene data show CDR1 as WSHSY and CDR2 as SAAADI. This CDR3 is 16 amino acids long. Trimming removed 8 bases at V and 0 bases at J, with 18 bases between. In nucleotides, the CDR3 is TGCGCCAGCGGGAGTCCATCGGATTCTAGCACAGATACGCAGTATTTT. Amino acids: CASGSPSDSSTDTQYF.

V usage is TRBV18 and J usage is TRBJ2-3; tentatively, D is TRBD2 (6 bases). Germline V lookup: CDR1 KGHSH, CDR2 LQKENI. Deletions cut 1 base from V and 5 bases from J, with 19 bases between. This CDR3 is 17 amino acids long. The CDR3 sequence: CASSPQVWRGEGDTQYF. The CDR3 DNA reads as TGTGCCAGCTCACCACAAGTTTGGCGGGGCGAGGGAGATACGCAGTATTTT.